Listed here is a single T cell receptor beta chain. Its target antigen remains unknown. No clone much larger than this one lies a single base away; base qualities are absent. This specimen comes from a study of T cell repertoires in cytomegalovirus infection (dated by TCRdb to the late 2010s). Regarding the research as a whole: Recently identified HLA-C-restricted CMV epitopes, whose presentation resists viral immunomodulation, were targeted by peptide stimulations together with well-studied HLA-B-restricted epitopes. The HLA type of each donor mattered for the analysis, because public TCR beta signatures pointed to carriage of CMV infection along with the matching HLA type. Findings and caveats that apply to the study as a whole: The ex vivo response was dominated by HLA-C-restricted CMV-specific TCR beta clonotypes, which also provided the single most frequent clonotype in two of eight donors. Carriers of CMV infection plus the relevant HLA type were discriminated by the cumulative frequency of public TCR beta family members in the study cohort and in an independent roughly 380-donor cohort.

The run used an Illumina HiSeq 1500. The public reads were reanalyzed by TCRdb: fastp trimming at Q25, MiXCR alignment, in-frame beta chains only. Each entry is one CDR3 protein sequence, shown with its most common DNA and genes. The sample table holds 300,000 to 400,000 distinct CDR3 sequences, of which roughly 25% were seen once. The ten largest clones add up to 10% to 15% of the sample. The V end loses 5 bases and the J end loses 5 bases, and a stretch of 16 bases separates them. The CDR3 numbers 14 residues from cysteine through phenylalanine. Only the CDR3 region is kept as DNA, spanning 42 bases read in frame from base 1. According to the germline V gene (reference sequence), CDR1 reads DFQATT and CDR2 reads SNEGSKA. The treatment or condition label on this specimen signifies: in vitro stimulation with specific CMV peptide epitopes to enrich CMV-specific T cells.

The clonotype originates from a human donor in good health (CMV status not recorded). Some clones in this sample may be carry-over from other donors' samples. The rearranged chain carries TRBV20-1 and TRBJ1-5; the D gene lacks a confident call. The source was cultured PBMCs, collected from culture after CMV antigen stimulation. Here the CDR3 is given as CSAQELGWDQPQHF. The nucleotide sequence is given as TGCAGTGCTCAGGAGCTGGGTTGGGATCAGCCCCAGCATTTT.